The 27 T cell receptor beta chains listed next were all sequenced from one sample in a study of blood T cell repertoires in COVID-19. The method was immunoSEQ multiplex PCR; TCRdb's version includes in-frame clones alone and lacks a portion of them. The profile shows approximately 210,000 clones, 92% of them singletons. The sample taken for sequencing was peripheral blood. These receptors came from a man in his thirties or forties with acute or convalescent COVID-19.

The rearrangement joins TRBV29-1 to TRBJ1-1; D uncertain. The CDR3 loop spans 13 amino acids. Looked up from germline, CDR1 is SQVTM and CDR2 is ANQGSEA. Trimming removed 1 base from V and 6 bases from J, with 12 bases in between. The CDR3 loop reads CSVEGSKRAEAFF. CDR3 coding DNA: TGCAGCGTTGAAGGGTCGAAGAGGGCTGAAGCTTTCTTT.

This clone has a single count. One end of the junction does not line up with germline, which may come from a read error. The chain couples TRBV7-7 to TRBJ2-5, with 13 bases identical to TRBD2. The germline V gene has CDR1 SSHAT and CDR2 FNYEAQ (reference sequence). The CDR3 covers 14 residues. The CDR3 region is CASSPTSGGETQYF. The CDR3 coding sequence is TGTGCTAGCAGCCCGACTAGCGGGGGGGAGACCCAGTACTTC.

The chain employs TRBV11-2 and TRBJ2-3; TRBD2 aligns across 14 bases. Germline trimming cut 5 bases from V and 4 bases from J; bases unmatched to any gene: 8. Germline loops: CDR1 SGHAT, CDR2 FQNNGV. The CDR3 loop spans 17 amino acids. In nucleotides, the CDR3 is TGTGCCAGCAGCCTACAAGGACTAGCGGGGGGTCCAGATACGCAGTATTTT. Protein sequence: CASSLQGLAGGPDTQYF.

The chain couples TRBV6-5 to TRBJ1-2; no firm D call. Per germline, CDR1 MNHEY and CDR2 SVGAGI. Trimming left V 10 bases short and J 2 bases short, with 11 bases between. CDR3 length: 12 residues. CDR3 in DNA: TGTGCCACCGCAGGCAGAAACTATGGCTACACCTTC. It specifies CATAGRNYGYTF.

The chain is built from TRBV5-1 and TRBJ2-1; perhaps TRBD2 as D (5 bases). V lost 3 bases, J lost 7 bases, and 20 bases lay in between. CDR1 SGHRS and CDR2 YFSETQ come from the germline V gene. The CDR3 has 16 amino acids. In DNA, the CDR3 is TGCGCCAGCAGCTATGGGTCCTCCAACTTAGCGAATGAGCAGTTCTTC. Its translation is CASSYGSSNLANEQFF.

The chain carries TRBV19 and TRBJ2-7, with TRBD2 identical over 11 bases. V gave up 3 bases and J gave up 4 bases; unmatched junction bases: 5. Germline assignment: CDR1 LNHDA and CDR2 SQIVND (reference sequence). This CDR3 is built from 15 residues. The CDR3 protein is CASSISLAGDYEQYF. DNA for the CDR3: TGTGCCAGTAGTATTTCACTAGCGGGGGATTACGAGCAGTACTTC. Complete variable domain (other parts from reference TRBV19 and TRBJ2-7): DGGITQSPKYLFRKEGQNVTLSCEQNLNHDAMYWYRQDPGQGLRLIYYSQIVNDFQKGDIAEGYSVSREKKESFPLTVTSAQKNPTAFYLCASSISLAGDYEQYFGPGTRLTVT.

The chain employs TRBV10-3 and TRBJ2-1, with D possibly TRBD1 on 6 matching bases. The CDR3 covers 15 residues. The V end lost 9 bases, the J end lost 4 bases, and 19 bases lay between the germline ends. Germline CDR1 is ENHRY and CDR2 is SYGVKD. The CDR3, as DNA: TGTGCCATTAAGCCTTTATCGGGACAATACAATGAGCAGTTCTTC. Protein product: CAIKPLSGQYNEQFF.

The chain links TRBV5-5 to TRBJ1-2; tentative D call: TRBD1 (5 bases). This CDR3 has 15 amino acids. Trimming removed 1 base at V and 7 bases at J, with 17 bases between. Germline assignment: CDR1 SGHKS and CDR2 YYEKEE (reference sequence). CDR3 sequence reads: CASSLTGGVVLGYTF. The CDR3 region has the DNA TGTGCCAGCAGCTTGACAGGTGGGGTCGTTCTTGGCTACACCTTC.

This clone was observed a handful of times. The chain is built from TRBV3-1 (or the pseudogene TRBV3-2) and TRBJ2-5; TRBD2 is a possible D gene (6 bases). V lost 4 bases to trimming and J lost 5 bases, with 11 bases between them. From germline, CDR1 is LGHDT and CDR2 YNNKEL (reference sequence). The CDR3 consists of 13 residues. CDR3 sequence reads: CASSPRGSETQYF. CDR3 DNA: TGTGCCAGCAGCCCCCGGGGGTCGGAGACCCAGTACTTC.

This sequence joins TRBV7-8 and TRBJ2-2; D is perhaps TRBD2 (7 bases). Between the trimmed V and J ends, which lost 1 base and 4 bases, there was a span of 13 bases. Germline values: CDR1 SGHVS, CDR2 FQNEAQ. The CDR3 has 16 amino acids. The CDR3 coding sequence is TGTGCCAGCAGCTTAGATCGGGGGGCGGCCACCGGGGAGCTGTTTTTT. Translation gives CASSLDRGAATGELFF.

The CDR3 DNA reads TGCGCCAGCAGCTCGATGACCCTCCAAAGGGGTGGTCCGGATACGCAGTATTTT. Translation: CASSSMTLQRGGPDTQYF. The chain employs TRBV5-1 and TRBJ2-3; D is perhaps TRBD1 (5 bases). From germline, CDR1 is SGHRS and CDR2 YFSETQ. V was shortened by 3 bases and J by 6 bases, with 26 bases between the two germline ends. The CDR3 spans 18 residues. Based on the CDR3 plus reference TRBV5-1 and TRBJ2-3, the full variable domain is KAGVTQTPRYLIKTRGQQVTLSCSPISGHRSVSWYQQTPGQGLQFLFEYFSETQRNKGNFPGRFSGRQFSNSRSEMNVSTLELGDSALYLCASSSMTLQRGGPDTQYFGPGTRLTVL.

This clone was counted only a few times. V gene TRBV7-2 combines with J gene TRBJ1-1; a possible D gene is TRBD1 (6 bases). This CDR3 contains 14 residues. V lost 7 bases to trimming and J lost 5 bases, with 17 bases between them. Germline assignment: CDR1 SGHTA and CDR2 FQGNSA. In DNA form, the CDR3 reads TGTGCCAGCACCCCACGGACAGCTTTGACTGAAGCTTTCTTT. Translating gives CASTPRTALTEAFF.

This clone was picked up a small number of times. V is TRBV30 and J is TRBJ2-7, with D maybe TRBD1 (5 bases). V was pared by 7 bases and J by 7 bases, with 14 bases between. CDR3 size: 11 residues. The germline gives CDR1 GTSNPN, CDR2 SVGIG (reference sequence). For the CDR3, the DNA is TGTGCCTACTGGGGCTCTCGGGAGCAGTACTTC. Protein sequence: CAYWGSREQYF. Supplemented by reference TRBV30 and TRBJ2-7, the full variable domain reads SQTIHQWPATLVQPVGSPLSLECTVEGTSNPNLYWYRQAAGRGLQLLFYSVGIGQISSEVPQNLSASRPQDRQFILSSKKLLLSDSGFYLCAYWGSREQYFGPGTRLTVT.

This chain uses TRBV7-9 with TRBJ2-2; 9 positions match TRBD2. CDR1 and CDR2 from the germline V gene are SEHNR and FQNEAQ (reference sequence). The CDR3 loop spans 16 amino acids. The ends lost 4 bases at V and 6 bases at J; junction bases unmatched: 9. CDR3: CASSWGTSPWAGELFF. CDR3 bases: TGTGCCAGCAGCTGGGGGACTAGCCCGTGGGCCGGGGAGCTGTTTTTT.

The CDR3 region is CASGLIGQGANYGYTF. The DNA of the CDR3 is TGTGCTAGTGGTTTGATAGGACAGGGAGCTAACTATGGCTACACCTTC. This chain joins TRBV12-5 and TRBJ1-2; 8 bases match TRBD1. Germline CDR1 is LGHNT and CDR2 is FRNRAP. V lost 2 bases, J lost 0 bases, and 5 bases stayed unmatched. This CDR3 has 16 amino acids. Full variable domain (rest looked up from reference TRBV12-5 and TRBJ1-2): DARVTQTPRHKVTEMGQEVTMRCQPILGHNTVFWYRQTMMQGLELLAYFRNRAPLDDSGMPKDRFSAEMPDATLATLKIQPSEPRDSAVYFCASGLIGQGANYGYTFGSGTRLTVV.

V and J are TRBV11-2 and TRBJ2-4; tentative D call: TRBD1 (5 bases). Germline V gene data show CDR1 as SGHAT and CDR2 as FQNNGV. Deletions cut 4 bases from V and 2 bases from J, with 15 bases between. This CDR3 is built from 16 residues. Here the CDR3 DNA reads TGTGCCAGCAGCTCCACCCCCAGGGTCTCCAAAAACATTCAGTACTTC. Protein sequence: CASSSTPRVSKNIQYF.

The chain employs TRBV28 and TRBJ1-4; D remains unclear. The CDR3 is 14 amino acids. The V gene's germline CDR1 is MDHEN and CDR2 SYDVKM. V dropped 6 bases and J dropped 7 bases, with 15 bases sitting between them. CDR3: CASSPITVAEKLFF. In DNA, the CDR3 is TGTGCCAGCAGCCCTATAACAGTGGCTGAAAAACTGTTTTTT. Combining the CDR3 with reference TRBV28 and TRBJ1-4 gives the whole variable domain DVKVTQSSRYLVKRTGEKVFLECVQDMDHENMFWYRQDPGLGLRLIYFSYDVKMKEKGDIPEGYSVSREKKERFSLILESASTNQTSMYLCASSPITVAEKLFFGSGTQLSVL.

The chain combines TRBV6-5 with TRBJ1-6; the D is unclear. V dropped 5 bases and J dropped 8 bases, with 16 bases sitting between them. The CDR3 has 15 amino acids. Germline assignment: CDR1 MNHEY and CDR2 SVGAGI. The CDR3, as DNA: TGTGCCAGCAGTCTCGAGGGCACCAAGGATTCACCCCTCCACTTT. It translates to CASSLEGTKDSPLHF.

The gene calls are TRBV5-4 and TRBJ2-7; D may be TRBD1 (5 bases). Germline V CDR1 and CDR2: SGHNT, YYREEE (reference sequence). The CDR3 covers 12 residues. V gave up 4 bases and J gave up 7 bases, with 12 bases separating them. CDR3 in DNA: TGTGCCAGCAGCATAGGGGTAGGGGAGCAGTACTTC. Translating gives CASSIGVGEQYF.

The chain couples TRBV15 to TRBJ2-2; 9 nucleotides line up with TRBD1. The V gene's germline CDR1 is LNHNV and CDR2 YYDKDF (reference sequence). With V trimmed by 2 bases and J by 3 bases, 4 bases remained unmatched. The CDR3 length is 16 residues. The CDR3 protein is CATSRKQGADTGELFF. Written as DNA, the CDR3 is TGTGCCACCAGCAGAAAACAGGGGGCGGACACCGGGGAGCTGTTTTTT.

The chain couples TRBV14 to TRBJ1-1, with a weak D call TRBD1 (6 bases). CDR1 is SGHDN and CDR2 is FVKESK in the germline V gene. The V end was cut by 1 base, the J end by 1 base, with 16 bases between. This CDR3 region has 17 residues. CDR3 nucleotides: TGTGCCAGCAGCCAAGTAGGATTCAGGGGAAAGAACACTGAAGCTTTCTTT. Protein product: CASSQVGFRGKNTEAFF.

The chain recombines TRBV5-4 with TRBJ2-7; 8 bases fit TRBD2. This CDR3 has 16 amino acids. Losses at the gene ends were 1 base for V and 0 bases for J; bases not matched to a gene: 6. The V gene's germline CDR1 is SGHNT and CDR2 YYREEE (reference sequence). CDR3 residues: CASSLSGGGSSYEQYF. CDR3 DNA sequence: TGTGCCAGCAGCTTGTCTGGCGGGGGGAGCTCCTACGAGCAGTACTTC.

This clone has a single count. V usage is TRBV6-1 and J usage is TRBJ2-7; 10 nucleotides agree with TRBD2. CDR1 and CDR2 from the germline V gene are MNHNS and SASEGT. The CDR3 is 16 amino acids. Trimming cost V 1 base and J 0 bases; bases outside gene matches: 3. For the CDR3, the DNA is TGTGCCAGCAGTGAAGGGACTAGCGGTATCTCCTACGAGCAGTACTTC. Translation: CASSEGTSGISYEQYF.

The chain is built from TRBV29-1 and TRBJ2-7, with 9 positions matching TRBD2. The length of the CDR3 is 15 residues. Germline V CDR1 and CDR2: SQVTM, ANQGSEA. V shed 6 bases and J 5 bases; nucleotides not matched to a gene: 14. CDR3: CSVAPRLAVSNEQYF. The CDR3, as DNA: TGCAGCGTCGCACCTAGACTAGCGGTCTCGAACGAGCAGTACTTC.

The CDR3 reads CASSPMLEETQYF. The CDR3, as DNA: TGTGCCAGCAGTCCCATGTTAGAGGAGACCCAGTACTTC. The genes are TRBV3-1 (or the pseudogene TRBV3-2) and TRBJ2-5; D is undetermined. This CDR3 comprises 13 residues. The ends were cut back, 6 bases at V and 5 bases at J, with 13 bases in the middle. Germline V gives CDR1 LGHDT, CDR2 YNNKEL (reference sequence).

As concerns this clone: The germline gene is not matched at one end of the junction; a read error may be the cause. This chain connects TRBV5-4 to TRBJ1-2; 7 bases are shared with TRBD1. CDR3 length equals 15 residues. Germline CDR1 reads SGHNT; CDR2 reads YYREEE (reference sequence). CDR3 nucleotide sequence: TGTGCCAGCACCTTGGGACAGAATTTGAACTATGGCTACACCTTC. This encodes CASTLGQNLNYGYTF.

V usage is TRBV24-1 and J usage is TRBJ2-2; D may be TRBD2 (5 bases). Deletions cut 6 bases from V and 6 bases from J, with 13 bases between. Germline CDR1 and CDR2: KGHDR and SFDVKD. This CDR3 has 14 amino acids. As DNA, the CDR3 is TGTGCCACCAGTTCTACGGGAAGTGCCGGGGAGCTGTTTTTT. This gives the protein CATSSTGSAGELFF.